This T cell receptor beta chain derives from a study of blood T cell repertoires in COVID-19. For the study at large: Sites across the United States, Italy and Spain contributed samples from acute and convalescent COVID-19. Sources were T cells, B-cell-depleted T cells, or PBMCs; the material itself was cDNA or gDNA.

Original analysis: Reference gene primer amplification gave nucleated cell count estimates. Sequencing was performed with immunoSEQ multiplex PCR; in TCRdb, only in-frame clones are kept and a portion is missing. V and J calls and clone size are given by that table; D and trimming were obtained from the DNA. The profile shows some 400,000 clones, 70% to 90% of them singletons. The germline V and J ends were trimmed by 2 bases and 3 bases, with 12 bases remaining between them. The CDR3 length is 15 residues. Germline lookup yields CDR1 MNHEY and CDR2 SMNVEV (reference sequence). This receptor was obtained from a human donor in a cohort sampled during active COVID-19. This chain connects TRBV27 to TRBJ2-3; no reliable D call. Sequencing used peripheral blood. DNA for the CDR3: TGTGCCAGCAGTTTAAGTTACCCTGAGACAGATACGCAGTATTTT. This gives the protein CASSLSYPETDTQYF.